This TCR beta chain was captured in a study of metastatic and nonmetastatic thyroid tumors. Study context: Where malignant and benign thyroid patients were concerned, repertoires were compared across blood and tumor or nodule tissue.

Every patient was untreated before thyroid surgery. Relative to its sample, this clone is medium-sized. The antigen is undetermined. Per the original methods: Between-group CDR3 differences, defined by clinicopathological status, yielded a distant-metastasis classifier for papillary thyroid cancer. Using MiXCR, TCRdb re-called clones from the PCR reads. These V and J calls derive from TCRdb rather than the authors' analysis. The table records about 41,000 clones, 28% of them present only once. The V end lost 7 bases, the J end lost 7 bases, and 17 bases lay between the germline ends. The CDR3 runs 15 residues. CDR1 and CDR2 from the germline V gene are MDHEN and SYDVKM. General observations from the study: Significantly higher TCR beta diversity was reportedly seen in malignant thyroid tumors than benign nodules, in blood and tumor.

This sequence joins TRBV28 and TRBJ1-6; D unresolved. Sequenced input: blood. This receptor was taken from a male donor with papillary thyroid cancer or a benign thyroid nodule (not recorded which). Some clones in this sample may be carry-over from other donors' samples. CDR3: CASTFPDRTNSPLHF. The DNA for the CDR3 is TGTGCCAGCACATTCCCTGACCGAACCAATTCACCCCTCCACTTT.